This is a list of T cell receptor beta chains from one sample in a study of T cell repertoires in cytomegalovirus infection. Via MiXCR, TCRdb re-called the reads, giving one row per CDR3 protein. The sample has around 200,000 distinct CDR3 sequences; around two fifths are singletons. These TCRs' antigens remain unknown. Sequences were derived from CD8+ T cells from cultured PBMCs, sampled from culture after CMV antigen stimulation. The receptors stem from a human donor in good health (CMV status not recorded). Some clones in this sample may be carry-over from other donors' samples. Each CDR3 is given with its conserved first and last residue. Each record gives: D gene, clone size, V gene, J gene, CDR3 protein, CDR3 DNA. The D gene is left open where the match is weak. For some rows the clone size is stated as once, few or many, or as a class when expanded; others skip it.

.,few,TRBV7-6,TRBJ2-2,CASSFFPAPISGELFF,TGTGCCAGCAGCTTCTTCCCGGCGCCGATCTCCGGGGAGCTGTTTTTT
.,.,TRBV27,TRBJ2-1,CASSPLDFTYNEQFF,TGTGCCAGCAGTCCCCTAGACTTTACCTACAATGAGCAGTTCTTC
.,few,TRBV12-3/TRBV12-4,TRBJ1-1,CASSLVSGIHTPGTEAFF,TGTGCCAGCAGTTTAGTATCGGGGATTCACACTCCAGGCACTGAAGCTTTCTTT
.,.,TRBV27,TRBJ2-3,CASSLSGYTDTQYF,TGTGCCAGCAGTCTTAGCGGTTACACAGATACGCAGTATTTT
.,.,TRBV6-6,TRBJ2-7,CASSALGSSYEQYF,TGTGCCAGCAGTGCCCTGGGGTCTTCCTACGAGCAGTACTTC
TRBD1,.,TRBV18,TRBJ2-3,CASSPARGNSYTDTQYF,TGTGCCAGCTCACCGGCCAGGGGGAATTCTTACACAGATACGCAGTATTTT
.,.,TRBV4-2,TRBJ2-7,CASSQERAVSSYEQYF,TGTGCCAGCAGCCAAGAGCGGGCCGTCTCTTCCTACGAGCAGTACTTC
TRBD2,.,TRBV7-8,TRBJ2-1,CASSPPSSGVYNEPFF,TGTGCAAGCAGCCCACCCTCTAGCGGGGTTTACAATGAGCCGTTCTTC
.,.,TRBV7-2,TRBJ2-3,CASSQSWGRGGDTQYF,TGTGCCAGCAGCCAAAGTTGGGGCAGGGGTGGAGATACGCAGTATTTT
.,.,TRBV7-2,TRBJ2-1,CASSLVGLPFF,TGTGCCAGCAGCTTGGTGGGCTTACCGTTCTTC
.,few,TRBV7-9,TRBJ2-7,CASSSGLIETYEQYF,TGTGCCAGCAGCTCCGGGCTAATTGAGACCTACGAGCAGTACTTC
TRBD1,.,TRBV12-3/TRBV12-4,TRBJ2-5,CASTPSGTEETQYF,TGTGCCAGCACCCCTTCCGGGACAGAAGAGACCCAGTACTTC
.,few,TRBV20-1,TRBJ1-2,CSASGPSTF,TGCAGTGCTAGCGGCCCCTCCACCTTC
.,.,TRBV10-3,TRBJ2-3,CAISARDPDTQYF,TGTGCCATCAGTGCCCGGGATCCAGATACGCAGTATTTT
.,few,TRBV2,TRBJ1-5,CASRPTTGLVQPQHF,TGTGCCAGCAGACCAACAACAGGGTTGGTTCAGCCCCAGCATTTT
.,few,TRBV28,TRBJ2-1,CASSPEGGPYNEQFF,TGTGCCAGCAGTCCCGAGGGGGGCCCCTACAATGAGCAGTTCTTC
.,.,TRBV6-1,TRBJ1-4,CASSESGWAGNEKLFF,TGTGCCAGCAGTGAATCAGGATGGGCAGGGAATGAAAAACTGTTTTTT
.,many,TRBV7-6,TRBJ2-3,CASSFRGRPTDTQYF,TGTGCCAGCAGCTTTCGGGGGCGGCCCACAGATACGCAGTATTTT
.,few,TRBV10-3,TRBJ2-1,CASEGVNEQFF,TGTGCCAGCGAAGGGGTTAATGAGCAGTTCTTC
TRBD1,few,TRBV11-2,TRBJ2-1,CASSSGGNEQFF,TGTGCCAGCAGCTCAGGGGGCAATGAGCAGTTCTTC
TRBD1,many,TRBV7-6,TRBJ1-3,CASSLGTASGNTIYF,TGTGCCAGCAGCCTAGGGACAGCCTCTGGAAACACCATATATTTT
.,few,TRBV7-8,TRBJ1-1,CASSLDALLAAFF,TGTGCCAGCAGCTTAGATGCATTATTGGCAGCTTTCTTT
.,.,TRBV7-9,TRBJ2-7,CASSFSEGDPYEQYF,TGTGCCAGCAGCTTTTCGGAGGGCGACCCCTACGAGCAGTACTTC
.,.,TRBV6-5,TRBJ2-3,CASSYSNLAADTQYF,TGTGCCAGCAGTTACTCGAACCTAGCCGCAGATACGCAGTATTTT
.,few,TRBV12-3/TRBV12-4,TRBJ1-1,CASSGDGWQAFF,TGTGCCAGCAGTGGGGACGGTTGGCAAGCTTTCTTT
TRBD2,few,TRBV11-3,TRBJ2-3,CASSPGTSGGHTTNTQYF,TGTGCCAGCAGCCCTGGGACTAGCGGGGGCCACACGACGAATACGCAGTATTTT
.,few,TRBV28,TRBJ2-7,CAILSSGGSYEQYF,TGTGCCATCCTGTCGTCCGGGGGTTCCTACGAGCAGTACTTC
.,.,TRBV4-1,TRBJ1-5,CASSQVTDSNQPQHF,TGCGCCAGCAGCCAAGTGACGGACTCCAATCAGCCCCAGCATTTT
.,many,TRBV7-9,TRBJ2-3,CASSPAGSGTDTQYF,TGTGCCAGCAGCCCCGCGGGGTCGGGGACAGATACGCAGTATTTT
TRBD2,.,TRBV7-2,TRBJ2-1,CPSSLILAGGPSSYNEQFF,TGTCCCAGCAGCCTTATCCTAGCGGGGGGCCCGAGCTCCTACAATGAGCAGTTCTTC
.,.,TRBV12-3/TRBV12-4,TRBJ1-2,CASSLVLGLSSYGYTF,TGTGCCAGCAGTTTGGTCCTCGGGCTCAGTTCGTATGGCTACACCTTC
TRBD2,many,TRBV7-8,TRBJ2-1,CASSDKAGLAGGEQFF,TGTGCCAGCAGCGATAAGGCCGGACTAGCGGGGGGGGAGCAGTTCTTC
TRBD2,.,TRBV27,TRBJ2-1,CASSYSAGETSNEQFF,TGTGCCAGCAGTTACAGCGCGGGAGAGACTAGCAATGAGCAGTTCTTC
.,few,TRBV24-1,TRBJ2-2,CATSDPLKSGELFF,TGTGCCACCAGTGATCCTCTGAAAAGTGGGGAGCTGTTTTTT
.,.,TRBV5-1,TRBJ1-1,CASSPTGATEAFF,TGCGCCAGCAGCCCCACAGGAGCTACTGAAGCTTTCTTT
.,.,TRBV7-6,TRBJ2-7,CASSLELARAYEQYF,TGTGCCAGCAGCTTAGAACTAGCCCGAGCCTACGAGCAGTACTTC
TRBD1,few,TRBV10-3,TRBJ1-4,CAISEGQGEKHEKLFF,TGTGCCATCAGTGAGGGACAGGGGGAGAAACATGAAAAACTGTTTTTT
TRBD2,many,TRBV13,TRBJ2-3,CASSPSVPGGKDTQYF,TGTGCCAGCAGCCCTAGTGTCCCGGGGGGGAAAGATACGCAGTATTTT
.,.,TRBV7-7,TRBJ2-3,CASSLHGLNTDTQYF,TGTGCTAGCAGCCTCCACGGGTTGAACACAGATACGCAGTATTTT
TRBD2,many,TRBV7-9,TRBJ2-7,CASSLLAGEPGSYEQYF,TGTGCCAGCAGTCTACTAGCGGGGGAACCGGGCTCCTACGAGCAGTACTTC
TRBD2,.,TRBV4-1,TRBJ2-1,CASSPRLAPSHEQFF,TGCGCCAGCAGCCCCCGACTAGCGCCTAGCCATGAGCAGTTCTTC
.,.,TRBV7-6,TRBJ2-5,CASSLTGNQETQYF,TGTGCCAGCAGCTTAACCGGCAACCAAGAGACCCAGTACTTC
.,few,TRBV7-2,TRBJ1-1,CASSLVGDGAFF,TGTGCCAGCAGCTTAGTAGGGGACGGAGCTTTCTTT
.,.,TRBV19,TRBJ1-2,CASSGNLPYSAYGYTF,TGTGCCAGTAGTGGGAACCTCCCCTATAGTGCCTATGGCTACACCTTC
TRBD2,many,TRBV7-2,TRBJ2-5,CASSLAHFGGGRPLQETQYF,TGTGCCAGCAGCTTAGCGCATTTTGGAGGCGGGAGGCCCCTCCAAGAGACCCAGTACTTC
.,few,TRBV28,TRBJ2-6,CASSLTIGPPGANVLTF,TGTGCCAGCAGTTTAACGATAGGACCTCCCGGGGCCAACGTCCTGACTTTC
.,.,TRBV27,TRBJ2-5,CASSFRGQRETQYF,TGTGCCAGCAGTTTTAGAGGTCAGAGGGAGACCCAGTACTTC
TRBD2,few,TRBV20-1,TRBJ2-1,CSASRTSGGYNEQFF,TGCAGTGCTAGCCGGACTAGCGGGGGCTACAATGAGCAGTTCTTC
TRBD1,.,TRBV6-4,TRBJ1-6,CASSETGNSPLHF,TGTGCCAGCAGTGAGACAGGGAATTCACCCCTCCACTTT
TRBD1,.,TRBV12-3/TRBV12-4,TRBJ1-5,CASRRGTVNQPQHF,TGTGCCAGCAGGAGGGGGACAGTCAATCAGCCCCAGCATTTT
.,once,TRBV27,TRBJ1-4,CASSLRGGRGEKLFF,TGTGCCAGCAGTTTAAGAGGGGGGCGAGGTGAAAAACTGTTTTTT
TRBD1,.,TRBV2,TRBJ1-2,CASSGQGSYGYTF,TGTGCCAGCAGTGGACAGGGCAGCTATGGCTACACCTTC
.,few,TRBV11-1,TRBJ2-7,CASSLEVGSYEQYF,TGTGCCAGCAGCTTAGAGGTCGGCTCCTACGAGCAGTACTTC
TRBD1,.,TRBV3-1,TRBJ1-5,CASSQGQGSQPQHF,TGTGCCAGCAGCCAAGGACAGGGTAGTCAGCCCCAGCATTTT
.,few,TRBV5-6,TRBJ2-4,CASSPTGGGIIQYF,TGTGCCAGCAGCCCGACGGGTGGGGGGATCATTCAGTACTTC